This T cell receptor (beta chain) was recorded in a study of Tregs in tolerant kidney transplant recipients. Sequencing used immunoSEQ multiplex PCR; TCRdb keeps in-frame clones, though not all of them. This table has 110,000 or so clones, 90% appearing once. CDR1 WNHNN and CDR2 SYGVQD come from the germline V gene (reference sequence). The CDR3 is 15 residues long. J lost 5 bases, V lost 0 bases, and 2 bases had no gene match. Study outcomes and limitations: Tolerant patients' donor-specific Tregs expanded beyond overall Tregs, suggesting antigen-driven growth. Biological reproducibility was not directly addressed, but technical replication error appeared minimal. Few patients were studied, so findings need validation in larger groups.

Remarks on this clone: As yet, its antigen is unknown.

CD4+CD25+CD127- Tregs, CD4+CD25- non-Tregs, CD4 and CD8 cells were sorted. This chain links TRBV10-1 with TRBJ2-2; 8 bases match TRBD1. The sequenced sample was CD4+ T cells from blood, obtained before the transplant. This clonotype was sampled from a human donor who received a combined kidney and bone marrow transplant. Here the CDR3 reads CASSESRGQTGELFF. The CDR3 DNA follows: TGCGCCAGCAGTGAGTCCAGGGGGCAGACCGGGGAGCTGTTTTTT.